Sequencing of this T cell receptor beta chain was carried out in a study of CD8+ T cells in alopecia areata. About this clone: The gene names here belong to mouse. The read ends 4 residues before the CDR3 terminus; that terminus is restored from the germline J gene.

Markers used for sorting pooled cutaneous lymph node cells were CD4, CD8alpha, NKG2D, NKG2ACE and others. RNA extraction was followed by reverse transcription into cDNA, which acted as the sequencing template. This table comes from immunoSEQ multiplex PCR, and its TCRdb copy is limited to in-frame clones, with some not included. This sample carries around 300,000 clones, none of them present only once. Trimming took 2 bases from V and 0 from J; bases not matched to a gene: 3. CDR1 is LGHNA and CDR2 is YSYQKL in the germline V gene. This CDR3 comprises 16 residues. The sequenced sample consisted of CD4+ T cells sorted from a lymph node. The genes are TRBV2 and TRBJ2-3; 9 nucleotides match TRBD2. This receptor was obtained from a C3H/HeJ mouse with alopecia areata. This mouse strain has H2-k as its MHC haplotype. The DNA read from the CDR3 is TGTGCCAGCAGCCAAACTGGGGGGAATAGTGCAGAA. It yields the protein CASSQTGGNSAE. The full CDR3 protein is CASSQTGGNSAETLYF.